This T cell receptor (beta chain) is from a study of T cell clonality in common variable immunodeficiency. The protocol was immunoSEQ multiplex PCR, while the TCRdb copy is restricted to in-frame clones and leaves out a portion. The profile covers 50,000 to 70,000 clones, none occurring a single time. The V gene lost 5 bases and the J gene lost 1 base, with 7 bases spanning the gap. The CDR3 covers 12 residues. The germline V gene has CDR1 GTSNPN and CDR2 SVGIG (reference sequence). Blood samples were heparinized, roughly 4.5 to 8.5 ml per donor. This clone came up many times. The sequence runs out 3 residues before the end of the CDR3; the remainder is reconstructed from the germline J gene.

The TCR sequence derives from a person between 18 and 75 years old in good health. The chain links TRBV30 to TRBJ2-3; D possibly corresponds to TRBD1 (5 bases). Sequencing was carried out using peripheral blood mononuclear cells. The CDR3 protein is CAWSTGTDTQYF. The CDR3 DNA, read in part, is TGTGCCTGGTCGACAGGCACAGATACG. The whole variable domain, remainder taken from reference TRBV30 and TRBJ2-3, is SQTIHQWPATLVQPVGSPLSLECTVEGTSNPNLYWYRQAAGRGLQLLFYSVGIGQISSEVPQNLSASRPQDRQFILSSKKLLLSDSGFYLCAWSTGTDTQYFGPGTRLTVL.